This T cell receptor beta chain was found in a study of T cells expressing NK-cell markers. Study at large: The authors derived TCR beta repertoires from sorted CD3+CD56+NKG2C+, CD3+CD56+NKG2C- and CD3+CD56-NKG2C+ T cells.

The study's findings and limits: These same clonotypes (in four donors) also led the CD3+CD56-NKG2C+ fraction. Of the CD8+ T cell pool in about 6 donors, roughly 1.0-7.5% was accounted for by dominant NKG2C+ clonotypes.

With regard to this clonotype: The antigen is undetermined.

From germline, CDR1 is SGHNT and CDR2 YENEEA. This CDR3 has 13 residues. TCRdb re-called the 5' RACE reads and catalogs CDR3 proteins one per entry, DNA excluded. The sample has 200,000 to 300,000 distinct CDR3 sequences. Material for sequencing was blood T cells: a sorted CD56 or NKG2C T cell subset, CD4+ or CD8+ T cells, or bulk PBMC T cells (not recorded which). The chain uses TRBV11-3 and TRBJ1-1; TCRdb calls TRBD1, which cannot be checked without DNA. The receptor comes from a man aged 18 to 29 in good health. CDR3 sequence reads: CASLPPGGRGAFF.